This is a list of T cell receptor beta chains from one sample in a study of T cell clonotyping in hematopoietic cell transplantation. Here immunoSEQ multiplex PCR was the method, and the copy in TCRdb shows in-frame clones only, minus some. The sample consists of 65,000 to 80,000 clones, about 96% of them appearing once. The material was peripheral blood mononuclear cells, obtained before stem cell transplant. The receptors derive from a woman aged 50 to 60 with acute myeloid leukemia. Some clones in this sample may be carry-over from other donors' samples. CDR3s include the opening cysteine and the closing phenylalanine or tryptophan. Fields, in order: CDR3 DNA, CDR3 protein, D gene, clone size, V gene, J gene. A D gene is named only where the DNA matches it firmly. Size is omitted from some rows. Given values are once, few, many or a class for expanded clones.

CDR3 DNA: TGTGCCAGCAGGAGGGACTTACTCTACGAGCAGTACTTC
CDR3 protein: CASRRDLLYEQYF
D gene: -
clone size: -
V gene: TRBV28
J gene: TRBJ2-7

CDR3 DNA: TGTGCCTGGAGTGCCAGGGGCTACATGAACACTGAAGCTTTCTTT
CDR3 protein: CAWSARGYMNTEAFF
D gene: -
clone size: once
V gene: TRBV30
J gene: TRBJ1-1

CDR3 DNA: TGCGCCAGCAGTGAGTCGAACAGGAGGAACACTGAAGCTTTCTTT
CDR3 protein: CASSESNRRNTEAFF
D gene: -
clone size: -
V gene: TRBV10-1
J gene: TRBJ1-1

CDR3 DNA: TGTGCCAGCAGCCCAGGGGCGCAAGGGGCCCAAGAGACCCAGTACTTC
CDR3 protein: CASSPGAQGAQETQYF
D gene: -
clone size: -
V gene: TRBV7-9
J gene: TRBJ2-5

CDR3 DNA: TGTGCCAGCAGCTTAGGCCAGGCAGATACGCAGTATTTT
CDR3 protein: CASSLGQADTQYF
D gene: -
clone size: -
V gene: TRBV13
J gene: TRBJ2-3

CDR3 DNA: TGTGCCAGCGGGGCCACTGAAGCTTTCTTT
CDR3 protein: CASGATEAFF
D gene: -
clone size: -
V gene: TRBV7-2
J gene: TRBJ1-1

CDR3 DNA: TGTGCCAGTAGGAAAAACAGGGGGGGCAATCAGCCCCAGCATTTT
CDR3 protein: CASRKNRGGNQPQHF
D gene: TRBD1
clone size: -
V gene: TRBV19
J gene: TRBJ1-5

CDR3 DNA: TGTGCCAGCACGAGGGGGCCTGGAGAGACCCAGTACTTC
CDR3 protein: CASTRGPGETQYF
D gene: TRBD1
clone size: -
V gene: TRBV9
J gene: TRBJ2-5

CDR3 DNA: TGTGCCAGCAGTTACTCTCCAACCCGGCCCAACATCTTC
CDR3 protein: CASSYSPTRPNIF
D gene: -
clone size: -
V gene: TRBV6-5
J gene: TRBJ2-7

CDR3 DNA: TGCGCCAGCAGCGGAAGTTCCGGGACAGGGCAAGTAAGCTCCTACAATGAGCAGTTCTTC
CDR3 protein: CASSGSSGTGQVSSYNEQFF
D gene: TRBD1
clone size: -
V gene: TRBV5-1
J gene: TRBJ2-1

CDR3 DNA: TGTGCCAGCAGTGAATTTCCAGGCGCAGATACGCAGTATTTT
CDR3 protein: CASSEFPGADTQYF
D gene: -
clone size: -
V gene: TRBV25-1
J gene: TRBJ2-3

CDR3 DNA: TGTGCCAGCAGTTCCGACGGGACAGGGGTGACCCAGTACTTC
CDR3 protein: CASSSDGTGVTQYF
D gene: TRBD1
clone size: -
V gene: TRBV28
J gene: TRBJ2-5

CDR3 DNA: TGCGCCAGCAGCGCGACTAGCGCCTTGGGGGAGCAGTTCTTC
CDR3 protein: CASSATSALGEQFF
D gene: TRBD2
clone size: -
V gene: TRBV5-1
J gene: TRBJ2-1

CDR3 DNA: TGCGCCAGCAGCTTGGCGGTCGGCGTATCGAACACTGAAGCTTTCTTT
CDR3 protein: CASSLAVGVSNTEAFF
D gene: -
clone size: -
V gene: TRBV5-1
J gene: TRBJ1-1

CDR3 DNA: TGTGCCTGGACAGGGAGCAGGTCACCCCTCCACTTT
CDR3 protein: CAWTGSRSPLHF
D gene: -
clone size: -
V gene: TRBV30
J gene: TRBJ1-6

CDR3 DNA: TGTGCCAGTAGTAGCGGGAGCGCAGATACGCAGTATTTT
CDR3 protein: CASSSGSADTQYF
D gene: TRBD2
clone size: -
V gene: TRBV19
J gene: TRBJ2-3

CDR3 DNA: TGTGCCAGCAGCTTGGGAGGCTACGAGCAGTACTTC
CDR3 protein: CASSLGGYEQYF
D gene: -
clone size: -
V gene: TRBV5-4
J gene: TRBJ2-7

CDR3 DNA: TGTGCCAGTAGTACGGACAGTGATAATGAAAAACTGTTTTTT
CDR3 protein: CASSTDSDNEKLFF
D gene: -
clone size: -
V gene: TRBV19
J gene: TRBJ1-4

CDR3 DNA: TGTGCCAGCAGCTCGCCGACAGGGCGAAAATATAACTATGGCTACACCTTC
CDR3 protein: CASSSPTGRKYNYGYTF
D gene: TRBD1
clone size: -
V gene: TRBV7-2
J gene: TRBJ1-2

CDR3 DNA: TGTGCCAGCAGCCCACGGACAGCAGCCGCGCATGGCTACACCTTC
CDR3 protein: CASSPRTAAAHGYTF
D gene: -
clone size: -
V gene: TRBV9
J gene: TRBJ1-2

CDR3 DNA: TGTGCCAGCACCCCCTACAGGGATGGCAATTCACCCCTCCACTTT
CDR3 protein: CASTPYRDGNSPLHF
D gene: -
clone size: -
V gene: TRBV5-8
J gene: TRBJ1-6

CDR3 DNA: TGTGCCTGGAATTCGCCGGGCCAGCAAGAGACCCAGTACTTC
CDR3 protein: CAWNSPGQQETQYF
D gene: -
clone size: -
V gene: TRBV30
J gene: TRBJ2-5

CDR3 DNA: TGTGCCAGTAGTGTAGGTACTGGAGGCTACACCTTC
CDR3 protein: CASSVGTGGYTF
D gene: -
clone size: once
V gene: TRBV19
J gene: TRBJ1-2

CDR3 DNA: TGTGCCAGTAGGAAAGCGACCGGGGAGCTGTTTTTT
CDR3 protein: CASRKATGELFF
D gene: -
clone size: -
V gene: TRBV19
J gene: TRBJ2-2

CDR3 DNA: TGTGCCAGCAGCCCCGGTAGGGATCTGTACTTC
CDR3 protein: CASSPGRDLYF
D gene: -
clone size: -
V gene: TRBV7-9
J gene: TRBJ2-5

CDR3 DNA: TGTGCCAGCAGCATGCTGGGACAGGAGGACGAGCAGTACTTC
CDR3 protein: CASSMLGQEDEQYF
D gene: TRBD1
clone size: -
V gene: TRBV9
J gene: TRBJ2-7